These 24 T cell receptor beta chains originate from one sample sequenced in a study of regulatory T cells in long-lasting Graves disease. Arm-PCR with iRepertoire HTBI primers amplified the CDR3 regions for these TCR beta libraries. TCRdb analysed the multiplex PCR reads with MiXCR anew, one entry per CDR3 protein. The sample records about 500,000 distinct CDR3 sequences, about 12% being singletons. Time point meaning: newly diagnosed GD, antithyroid drugs for less than 3 months. From RNA extracted from PBMCs, the TCR library was made. These data are also associated with another study on T cells in Graves' hyperthyroidism and ophthalmopathy.

The specimen comprised peripheral blood mononuclear cells (PBMCs), sampled at new diagnosis, from a patient treated with antithyroid drugs. All receptors come from a woman in her thirties with Graves disease.

This clonotype was seen ten or more times. The V and J genes are TRBV5-6 and TRBJ2-1, with D perhaps given as TRBD1 or TRBD2 (5 bases each). Germline values: CDR1 SGHDT, CDR2 YYEEEE. Trimming stripped 3 bases from V and 4 bases from J, with 11 bases between. This CDR3 comprises 14 residues. CDR3 amino acids: CASSWGRTYNEQFF. For the CDR3, the DNA is TGTGCCAGCAGCTGGGGACGGACTTACAATGAGCAGTTCTTC. Full variable domain (missing parts from reference TRBV5-6 and TRBJ2-1): DAGVTQSPTHLIKTRGQQVTLRCSPKSGHDTVSWYQQALGQGPQFIFQYYEEEERQRGNFPDRFSGHQFPNYSSELNVNALLLGDSALYLCASSWGRTYNEQFFGPGTRLTVL.

This clonotype was seen at least ten times. The gene calls are TRBV11-2 and TRBJ2-5; D assignment may be TRBD1 or TRBD2 (6 bases each). CDR1 and CDR2 from the germline V gene are SGHAT and FQNNGV. Trimming shortened V by 5 bases and J by 5 bases, and 18 bases separated the two germline ends. The CDR3 extends over 15 amino acids. CDR3 coding DNA: TGTGCCAGCAGCGTACCGGGGGCTGGTGGTGAGACCCAGTACTTC. Translating gives CASSVPGAGGETQYF.

The sample holds one count of this clonotype. A far larger clone is one nucleotide away, so this likely arose from a read error. The chain is built from TRBV18 and TRBJ2-5; D is unclear. The CDR3 runs 13 residues. Germline V gene data show CDR1 as KGHSH and CDR2 as LQKENI. The CDR3 nucleotides are TGTGCCAGCTCACCGCCATCCTCAGAGACCCAGTGCTTC. Its translation: CASSPPSSETQCF.

This clonotype was seen at least ten times. V and J are TRBV20-1 and TRBJ2-7; maybe TRBD2 (6 bases). Trimming cost V 7 bases and J 1 base, with 11 bases left between them. Germline loops: CDR1 DFQATT, CDR2 SNEGSKA (reference sequence). The CDR3 runs to 12 residues. CDR3 sequence reads: CSVARGSYEQYF. CDR3 bases: TGCAGTGTTGCACGGGGGTCCTACGAGCAGTACTTC.

This clonotype was observed a handful of times. One end of the junction varies from germline; a read error may be responsible. V is TRBV7-9 and J is TRBJ2-3; no definite D call. This CDR3 comprises 14 residues. Germline V gene sequence: CDR1 SEHNR, CDR2 FQNEAQ (reference sequence). The CDR3 is CASSLSDSTDTQCF. The CDR3 nucleotides read TGTGCCAGCAGCTTATCCGACTCCACAGATACGCAGTGTTTT. The full variable domain, rest sourced from reference TRBV7-9 and TRBJ2-3, is DTGVSQNPRHKITKRGQNVTFRCDPISEHNRLYWYRQTLGQGPEFLTYFQNEAQLEKSRLLSDRFSAERPKGSFSTLEIQRTEQGDSAMYLCASSLSDSTDTQCFGPGTRLTVL.

This clonotype has at least ten counts. The genes are TRBV12-3 or TRBV12-4 and TRBJ2-1, with D tentatively TRBD2 (5 bases). Trimming removed 6 bases from V and 6 bases from J, with 18 bases in between. The CDR3 spans 15 residues. The CDR3 loop reads CASSPFRDHSNEQFF. DNA for the CDR3: TGTGCCAGCAGCCCTTTCCGGGATCACAGCAATGAGCAGTTCTTC.

This clonotype was counted a few times. V gene TRBV7-9 combines with J gene TRBJ2-1; TRBD2 matches at 7 bases. This CDR3 is built from 12 residues. The V gene end was trimmed by 4 bases and the J gene end by 12 bases; junction bases not matched to a gene: 6. In germline, CDR1 is SEHNR, CDR2 FQNEAQ (reference sequence). CDR3 nucleotide sequence: TGTGCCAGCAGCTCCGAGCGGGGCCCGCAGTTCTTC. Translating gives CASSSERGPQFF. The full variable domain, with the rest looked up from reference TRBV7-9 and TRBJ2-1, is DTGVSQNPRHKITKRGQNVTFRCDPISEHNRLYWYRQTLGQGPEFLTYFQNEAQLEKSRLLSDRFSAERPKGSFSTLEIQRTEQGDSAMYLCASSSERGPQFFGPGTRLTVL.

This clonotype has just a few counts. The rearrangement links TRBV7-2 to TRBJ1-1, with D hard to call. Germline-derived CDR1 and CDR2 are SGHTA and FQGNSA. The ends were cut back, 2 bases at V and 1 base at J, with 8 bases in the middle. This CDR3 region has 14 residues. CDR3 nucleotides: TGTGCCAGCAGCTTATCCCACTGGAACACTGAAGCTTTCTTT. This encodes CASSLSHWNTEAFF.

About this clonotype: A single base is all that separates this from a far larger clone, so a read error is likely. The chain recombines TRBV12-3 or TRBV12-4 with TRBJ1-2, with a possible D match to TRBD1 (6 bases). Trimming removed 6 bases from V and 1 base from J, with 18 bases in between. CDR3 size: 16 residues. As DNA, the CDR3 is TGTGCCAGCAGCTTAATGGGGGCAGGGAGTAACTATGGCTACACCTTC. This encodes CASSLMGAGSNYGYTF.

This clonotype was counted at least ten times. The J gene is TRBJ1-1, the V gene TRBV27; 9 nucleotides agree with TRBD1. The V segment lost 7 bases and the J segment 1 base; nucleotides outside the gene matches: 10. The CDR3 loop spans 16 amino acids. Germline CDR1 is MNHEY and CDR2 is SMNVEV (reference sequence). CDR3 region: CASTKFGTGQNTEAFF. The DNA of the CDR3 is TGTGCCAGCACCAAATTCGGGACAGGGCAGAACACTGAAGCTTTCTTT.

This clonotype showed up many times. This chain uses TRBV28 with TRBJ2-7, with a tentative D call TRBD1 (5 bases). This CDR3 region has 12 residues. The V end was cut by 2 bases, the J end by 9 bases, with 11 bases between. CDR1 and CDR2 (germline): MDHEN, SYDVKM. Written as DNA, the CDR3 is TGTGCCAGCAGTTTAAGGGGCATGGGGCAGTACTTC. Translation gives CASSLRGMGQYF.

This clonotype was observed a few times. The chain links TRBV7-3 to TRBJ2-1, with D possibly matching TRBD2 (6 bases). This CDR3 is built from 15 residues. The V end lost 0 bases, the J end lost 4 bases, and 10 bases lay between the germline ends. Looked up from germline, CDR1 is SGHTA and CDR2 is FQGTGA. CDR3 protein: CASSLTAGGYNEQFF. The CDR3 bases are TGTGCCAGCAGCTTAACGGCTGGAGGGTACAATGAGCAGTTCTTC.

In its sample, this clonotype was seen many times. V usage is TRBV5-1 and J usage is TRBJ2-3; perhaps TRBD1 as D (5 bases). V gave up 3 bases and J gave up 6 bases, with 14 bases separating them. This CDR3 spans 14 amino acids. The germline gives CDR1 SGHRS, CDR2 YFSETQ. The CDR3 sequence: CASSSTPGLDTQYF. CDR3 nucleotide sequence: TGCGCCAGCAGCTCCACCCCAGGGTTGGATACGCAGTATTTT.

This clonotype has a handful of counts. Germline and junction disagree at one end, which may indicate a read error. The chain recombines TRBV4-2 with TRBJ2-5, with 8 bases fitting TRBD1. Germline assignment: CDR1 LGHNA and CDR2 YNFKEQ. CDR3 length: 16 amino acids. The CDR3 region has the DNA TGTGCCAGCAGCCAAGATCTCAGGGGGCTACAAGAGACCCAGCACTTC. Translation gives CASSQDLRGLQETQHF.

In this sample, this clonotype turned up many times. This chain connects TRBV30 to TRBJ2-1; 15 bases are a match to TRBD2. This CDR3 comprises 13 residues. V shed 3 bases and J 14 bases; nucleotides not matched to a gene: 5. Germline V gives CDR1 GTSNPN, CDR2 SVGIG (reference sequence). CDR3 bases: TGTGCCTGGAGCGCTGGACTAGCGGGAGGGGAGTTCTTC. Residues: CAWSAGLAGGEFF.

This clonotype was seen ten or more times. The rearrangement links TRBV11-2 to TRBJ2-7; TRBD2 might be the D (5 bases). The CDR3 runs to 14 residues. Trimming stripped 3 bases from V and 2 bases from J, with 11 bases between. The V gene's germline CDR1 is SGHAT and CDR2 FQNNGV. CDR3 sequence reads: CASSFDGRAYEQYF. CDR3 nucleotides: TGTGCCAGCAGCTTCGATGGGAGAGCCTACGAGCAGTACTTC.

This clonotype was counted at least ten times. The chain links TRBV11-2 to TRBJ2-1, with 8 bases lining up with TRBD2. Germline V lookup: CDR1 SGHAT, CDR2 FQNNGV. V trimming: 1 base; J trimming: 5 bases; junction bases outside the gene matches: 4. The length of the CDR3 is 15 residues. CDR3 nucleotide sequence: TGTGCCAGCAGCTTAGTGAGCGGGAGAAACAATGAGCAGTTCTTC. Translating it yields CASSLVSGRNNEQFF.

This sequence joins TRBV20-1 and TRBJ1-6; no clear D gene. Trimming pared 2 bases from V and 7 bases from J, leaving 9 bases between. There are 13 residues in the CDR3. Germline assignment: CDR1 DFQATT and CDR2 SNEGSKA (reference sequence). The CDR3 protein is CSARRRGNSPLHF. The CDR3 DNA reads TGCAGTGCTAGACGCAGAGGAAATTCACCCCTCCACTTT.

The chain joins TRBV7-9 to TRBJ2-1, with D possibly TRBD1 on 6 matching bases. This CDR3 is 12 amino acids long. Trimming left V 5 bases short and J 16 bases short, with 18 bases between. Germline lookup yields CDR1 SEHNR and CDR2 FQNEAQ (reference sequence). The CDR3 loop is CASSANSGTNFF. CDR3 sequence (DNA): TGTGCCAGCAGCGCAAACTCCGGGACAAACTTCTTC.

As regards this clonotype: Possible read error: a much larger clone is one base away. The chain combines TRBV7-3 with TRBJ2-3; 11 bases align to TRBD2. V dropped 3 bases and J dropped 5; count of bases not matched to a gene: 4. Germline values: CDR1 SGHTA, CDR2 FQGTGA. The CDR3 spans 15 residues. This CDR3 reads CASSLASGGKDTQYF. Written as DNA, the CDR3 is TGTGCCAGCAGCTTGGCTAGCGGGGGGAAAGATACGCAGTATTTT.

The chain employs TRBV13 and TRBJ2-7; the D is unclear. Trimming shortened V by 4 bases and J by 1 base, and 11 bases separated the two germline ends. The CDR3 runs 14 residues. The germline V gene has CDR1 PRHDT and CDR2 FYEKMQ (reference sequence). CDR3 in DNA: TGTGCCAGCAGCTCCCAGCTTGTATCCTACGAGCAGTACTTC. Protein sequence: CASSSQLVSYEQYF.

This clonotype occurred many times. The rearrangement uses TRBV10-3 and TRBJ2-2; D unclear. CDR3 length: 12 residues. The germline V gene has CDR1 ENHRY and CDR2 SYGVKD. Trimming removed 6 bases at V and 4 bases at J, with 6 bases between. The CDR3 sequence: CAISFVTGELFF. In DNA form, the CDR3 reads TGTGCCATCAGCTTCGTCACCGGGGAGCTGTTTTTT.

This clonotype was observed at least ten times. The chain uses TRBV28 and TRBJ2-7; 8 nucleotides line up with TRBD2. With 3 bases clipped from V and 7 bases from J, the junction kept 8 bases outside the gene matches. The CDR3 runs 14 residues. Germline V gives CDR1 MDHEN, CDR2 SYDVKM. This CDR3 is CASSLAGGGLEQYF. DNA of the CDR3: TGTGCCAGCAGTTTGGCGGGAGGAGGGTTGGAGCAGTACTTC.

This clonotype has ten or more counts. The genes are TRBV28 and TRBJ2-7; D is ambiguous. Looked up from germline, CDR1 is MDHEN and CDR2 is SYDVKM. V lost 7 bases and J 3 bases, leaving 16 bases between the germline ends. The CDR3 length is 14 residues. The CDR3: CASNAGTGGYEQYF. The CDR3 DNA follows: TGTGCCAGCAACGCAGGAACTGGTGGCTACGAGCAGTACTTC.